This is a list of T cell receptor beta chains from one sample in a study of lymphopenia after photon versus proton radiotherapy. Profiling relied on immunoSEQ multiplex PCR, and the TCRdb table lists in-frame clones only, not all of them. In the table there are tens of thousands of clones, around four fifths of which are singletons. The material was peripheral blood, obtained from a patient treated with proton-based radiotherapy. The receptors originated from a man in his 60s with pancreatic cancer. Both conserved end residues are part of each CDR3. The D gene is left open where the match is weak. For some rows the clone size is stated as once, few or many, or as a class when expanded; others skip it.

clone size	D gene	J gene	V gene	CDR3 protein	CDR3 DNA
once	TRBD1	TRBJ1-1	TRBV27	CASWDRMNTEAFF	TGTGCCAGCTGGGACAGGATGAACACTGAAGCTTTCTTT
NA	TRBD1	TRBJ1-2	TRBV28	CASRSQGGSYGYTF	TGTGCCAGCAGATCCCAGGGGGGGAGCTATGGCTACACCTTC
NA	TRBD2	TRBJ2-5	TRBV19	CASGSGSGGETQYF	TGTGCCTCGGGAAGCGGGAGCGGAGGAGAGACCCAGTACTTC
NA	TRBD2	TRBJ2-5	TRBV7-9	CASRLAGDKTQYF	TGTGCCAGCAGACTAGCGGGAGATAAGACCCAGTACTTC
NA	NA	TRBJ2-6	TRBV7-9	CASSFGRGGASGANVLTF	TGTGCCAGCAGCTTTGGCAGGGGAGGTGCCTCTGGGGCCAACGTCCTGACTTTC
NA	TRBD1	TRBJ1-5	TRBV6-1	CASSEARPTGTHQPQHF	TGTGCCAGCAGTGAAGCGCGTCCGACAGGGACCCATCAGCCCCAGCATTTT
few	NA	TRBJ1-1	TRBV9	CASSPRLQGNTEAFF	TGTGCCAGCAGCCCCCGGTTACAGGGGAACACTGAAGCTTTCTTT
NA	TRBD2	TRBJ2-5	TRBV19	CASRPSGSGQETQYF	TGTGCCAGTAGACCTAGCGGGAGTGGTCAAGAGACCCAGTACTTC
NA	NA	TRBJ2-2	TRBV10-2	CASSVVAGANTGELFF	TGCGCCAGCAGTGTGGTAGCCGGAGCGAACACCGGGGAGCTGTTTTTT
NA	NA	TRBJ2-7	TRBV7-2	CASSFDGAAYEQYF	TGTGCCAGCAGCTTTGACGGTGCTGCCTACGAGCAGTACTTC
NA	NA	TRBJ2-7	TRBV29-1	CSVEVLQGYEQYF	TGCAGCGTTGAAGTTTTGCAGGGCTACGAGCAGTACTTC
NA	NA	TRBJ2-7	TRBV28	CATTARGLDEQYF	TGTGCCACCACGGCCAGGGGCTTGGACGAGCAGTACTTC
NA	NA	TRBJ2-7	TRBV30	CAWSALSEQYF	TGTGCCTGGAGTGCACTTAGCGAGCAGTACTTC
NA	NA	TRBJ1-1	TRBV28	CASSSQGVEAFF	TGTGCCAGCAGTTCGCAGGGAGTTGAAGCTTTCTTT
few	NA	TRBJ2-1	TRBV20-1	CSLTSFEFF	TGCAGTCTCACTAGCTTCGAGTTCTTC
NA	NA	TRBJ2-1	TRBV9	CASSYRDLNNEQFF	TGTGCCAGCAGCTACAGGGACTTAAACAATGAGCAGTTCTTC
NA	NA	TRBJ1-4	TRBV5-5	CASSLVSGKGLFF	TGTGCCAGCAGCTTGGTTTCAGGGAAGGGGCTGTTTTTT
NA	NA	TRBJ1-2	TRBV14	CASSQGLLPPHF	TGTGCCAGCAGCCAGGGACTGCTCCCACCCCACTTC
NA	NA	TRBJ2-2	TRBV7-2	CASSSGTANTGELFF	TGTGCCAGCAGCTCCGGGACCGCGAACACCGGGGAGCTGTTTTTT
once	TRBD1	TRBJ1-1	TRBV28	CASSSDLDREAFF	TGTGCCAGCAGTTCTGACCTGGACAGGGAAGCTTTCTTT